This TCR beta chain was recorded in a study of cytomegalovirus exposure and HLA in healthy donors (dated by TCRdb to 2017 to 2019). Turning to the overall study: An earlier analysis of roughly 500 of the donors reported around 280 Gb of sequence data and around 110 million unique TCR beta sequences obtained from some 200 million T cells. An early release that covered roughly 600 HLA-typed donors contained approximately 300 gigabases of sequencing data and tens of millions of unique TCR sequences. Of the 300 to 400 genotyped donors, about 80% fell in the genetic ancestry cluster associated with self-reported Caucasian donors. The study aimed to test whether signatures of past pathogen exposure could be identified by cataloging public T cell receptors. The study used immunosequencing to profile the T cell repertoires of approximately 630 subjects and linked those repertoires to cytomegalovirus serostatus. A separate validation cohort of approximately 130 different subjects was used in addition to the approximately 700-subject first cohort. To predict cytomegalovirus infection status, the study combined high-throughput TCR immunosequencing, statistical association of individual TCRs with disease status, and machine learning. In a later analysis, previously published TCR beta repertoires from several hundred donors were re-analyzed and high-resolution HLA genotyping was added so that TCR occurrence patterns could be studied. Rather than using new phenotypic data, the later analysis identified candidate immune exposures from TCR beta sequences and from how often those sequences occurred across donors. An earlier analysis of approximately 640 of the donors applied high-throughput TCR beta sequencing to assess whether each TCR beta V gene segment acted as functional or pseudogenic. Alongside the repertoire data, information on donor age, sex, ethnicity and CMV serostatus was compiled. In a later genetic analysis, genome-wide SNP genotypes for about three fifths of the roughly 670 donors were used, and that subset was treated as a discovery cohort. All discovery cohort repertoires had been generated on a single sequencing platform. HLA typing covered class I and class II loci at four-digit resolution. The number of typed donors differed by locus: about 620-640 for A, B, C, DRB1 and DQB1; roughly 510 for DQA1; around 610 for DPA1; and around 470 for DPB1. Roughly five DR-DQ haplotypes were handled as single units for association and clustering, since linkage in the cohort was strong. Among almost 400 genotyped donors of the cohort, an average of roughly 240,000 unique TCR beta nucleotide sequences were sequenced per donor, roughly 20% of them non-productive. Here is what the overall study found, with its caveats: Roughly uniform sequencing depth across donors was assumed in presence/absence analyses, although this assumption may not hold. In a later analysis, TCR association rates were found to vary across HLA loci, with the most associated TCRs seen for DRB1 alleles and the fewest for HLA-C alleles. Linkage disequilibrium might explain the correlated functional status among segregating V segments, but an unknown experimental factor could not be excluded. Compared with equally common non-associated chains, HLA-associated TCR beta chains in a later analysis were more clonally expanded and had lower generation probabilities. Specific HLA alleles were associated with some 15,000 TCR beta sequences at a false discovery rate of 0.05 in a later analysis. Assigning TCR associations to individual alleles was difficult when HLA alleles, especially DR and DQ, strongly co-occurred. The cohort was sequenced for TCR beta chains only, and without alpha or paired-chain data the features that could be detected were limited. A group of highly shared sequence variants was considered likely to be a technical artifact of the sequencing pipeline. For the cohort, immune exposure information was limited to CMV serostatus. In a later analysis, most CMV-associated TCR beta chains were found to appear HLA-restricted, with HLA associations seemingly driven largely by CMV exposure. The authors suggested that the approach could potentially be generalized to other disease states and immunological phenotypes. Most TCR sequences were observed very rarely across donors, whereas some public TCRs were present in many individuals. In the study, 150 to 200 TCR beta chains were listed as associated with cytomegalovirus. A further reported finding was that TCR beta sequences accurately predicted the HLA-A and HLA-B alleles for most subjects in the first cohort. Because counts were too low, about 18 rarely observed V segments, including chromosome 9 orphons, were excluded from the earlier analysis of some 540 of the donors. A few of the identified cytomegalovirus-associated TCR beta chains were confirmed in vitro to be specific for cytomegalovirus antigens. In a later genetic analysis, a missense DCLRE1C variant was associated with V-gene and J-gene trimming of TCR beta chains, and the association was replicated in an independent cohort. In an earlier analysis of around 600 of the donors, most TCR beta V segments appeared in productive rearrangements about 87% or about 30% of the time, broadly matching IMGT annotations. In both the original and validation cohorts, the classifier was reported to diagnose cytomegalovirus status with high specificity and sensitivity. HLA typing was unavailable for some donors at each locus, so association tests used only the typed subset. Several of the top co-occurrence clusters appeared to be linked to parvovirus B19, influenza, CMV and Epstein-Barr virus, according to a later analysis. According to a later genetic analysis, donors in an Asian-associated ancestry cluster had fewer N-insertions in productive TCRs than the approximately 700-donor mean.

Worth noting for this clone: The clone's antigen remains unknown. Nothing much larger sits one base from this clone, and base qualities are not available.

The cohort consisted of 670 or so healthy bone marrow donors. All cohort members were sampled while nominally healthy, although unrecorded immune exposures were likely present. The donor was CMV seropositive and was included in the group of around 300 seropositive cohort members. A peripheral blood sample was provided by each donor, and peripheral blood mononuclear cells were used for TCR beta sequencing. The Qiagen DNeasy Blood Extraction Kit was used to extract genomic DNA from the blood cell samples. The method behind the library was the immunoSEQ multiplex PCR assay. For the multiplex PCR, a mixture combining 60 forward primers for TCR Vbeta segments and 13 reverse primers for TCR Jbeta segments was used. Amplification of the CDR3 region of rearranged TCR beta genes was performed with a multiplex PCR assay on genomic DNA. The Illumina HiSeq System was used to sequence the amplified TCR beta libraries as 87-base-pair reads. Under the source paper's analysis protocol: A later analysis tallied approximately 87 million unique TCR beta chains across the 666 repertoires, and approximately 11 million of those chains were shared by two or more donors. Raw reads were error-corrected and collapsed into unique sequences with a nearest-neighbor algorithm that merged closely related sequences to remove PCR and sequencing errors. V, D and J gene segments were assigned by aligning CDR3 sequences to IMGT reference sequences. For a sequence to be retained, a match of at least six nucleotides was required to both a V gene segment and a J gene segment. Rearrangements were classified as productive when the CDR3 lacked stop codons and remained in frame with V and J, and all other rearrangements were classified as non-productive. CDR3 was defined by IMGT convention, running from the second conserved V-encoded cysteine to the conserved J-encoded phenylalanine. In an earlier analysis of around 640 of the donors, sequences lacking an unambiguous match to a single V gene segment were excluded. An earlier analysis of 500 to 700 of the donors classified V segments as functional when productive rearrangements were above 56.7% and as segregating when the standard deviation between donors was above 5%. A statistical classification framework was built to diagnose cytomegalovirus status from the catalog of TCR beta chain sequences. V and J gene assignment, in a later analysis, came from comparing TCR nucleotide sequences with IMGT/GENE-DB human TR gene sequences. Using the TCRdist pipeline, a later analysis assigned CDR3 sequences along with most-parsimonious VDJ recombination scenarios. In a later analysis, each TCR beta chain was defined by its CDR3 amino acid sequence together with its V-gene family, and reads lacking a unique V-gene family were excluded. To address suspected cross-contamination and a sequencing artifact, a later analysis removed around 600 highly shared, low-generation-probability nucleotide sequences. In a later analysis, a clonal expansion index was calculated for each public chain from normalized within-repertoire ranks of inferred template counts. In a later analysis, generation probabilities were computed with a VDJ recombination model fitted to out-of-frame rearrangements, and the resulting probabilities were checked against IGoR. Hypergeometric tests were used in a later analysis to score TCR-TCR, TCR-HLA and TCR-CMV co-occurrence, with a repertoire-size bias correction applied to the TCR pairs. To estimate false discovery rates, a later analysis permuted the HLA or CMV assignments 20 times. In a later analysis, co-occurring TCRs were grouped using DBSCAN, and TCRdist sequence similarity was added for clustering within HLA-allele-positive subsets. Repertoires with fewer than 30,000 or more than 120,000 public chains, plus five repertoires with anomalous nucleotide sharing, were excluded from co-occurrence clustering. The immuneACCESS repertoire file appears here via TCRdb, limited to in-frame rearrangements. These files lack a portion of the clones; in checked studies, under half of the deficit traces to unresolved V genes, and the cause of the others is not known. That table is the source of V, J and clone size, and D and trimming were worked out from the DNA. This sample has more than 150,000 clones in its table, and 78% of those were observed once. The ten most abundant clones make up 4.5% to 7.5% of the sample.

The receptor's source is a woman in her twenties or thirties in good health and CMV-seropositive. The sample consisted of PBMCs.

The CDR3 protein: CASSQELARDEQFF. In nucleotides, the sequence is TGTGCCAGCAGCCAAGAACTAGCGCGGGATGAGCAGTTCTTC. The chain is encoded by TRBV4-2 joined to TRBJ2-1; the junction holds 7 bases that match TRBD2. Trimming takes 0 bases off V and 8 bases off J; junction bases not matched to a gene: 4. The CDR3, cysteine through phenylalanine, is 14 amino acids long. Only the CDR3 region is kept as DNA, spanning 42 bases read in frame from base 1. The germline V gene gives CDR1 as LGHNA and CDR2 as YNFKEQ.